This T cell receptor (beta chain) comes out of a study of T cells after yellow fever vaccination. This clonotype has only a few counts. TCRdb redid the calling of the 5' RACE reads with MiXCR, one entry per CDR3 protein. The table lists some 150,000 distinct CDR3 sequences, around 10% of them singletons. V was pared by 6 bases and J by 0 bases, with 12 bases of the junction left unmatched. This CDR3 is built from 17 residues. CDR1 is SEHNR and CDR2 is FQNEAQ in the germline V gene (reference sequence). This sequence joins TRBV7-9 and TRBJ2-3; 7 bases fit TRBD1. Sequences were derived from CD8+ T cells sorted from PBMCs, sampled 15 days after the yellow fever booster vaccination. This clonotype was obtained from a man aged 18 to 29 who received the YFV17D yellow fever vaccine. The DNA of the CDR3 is TGTGCCAGCAGTCAAGACCCCGGGACAGCTAGCACAGATACGCAGTATTTT. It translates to CASSQDPGTASTDTQYF. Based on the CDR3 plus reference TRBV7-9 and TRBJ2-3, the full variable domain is DTGVSQNPRHKITKRGQNVTFRCDPISEHNRLYWYRQTLGQGPEFLTYFQNEAQLEKSRLLSDRFSAERPKGSFSTLEIQRTEQGDSAMYLCASSQDPGTASTDTQYFGPGTRLTVL.